A selection of T cell receptor beta chains follows, all from one sample in a study of cytomegalovirus exposure and HLA in healthy donors. Sequencing was performed with immunoSEQ multiplex PCR; in TCRdb, only in-frame clones are kept and a portion is missing. The sample records fewer than 200,000 clones, approximately 12% being singletons. The sample taken for sequencing was PBMCs. Every receptor here comes from a man aged 45-65 years in good health and CMV-seropositive. CDR3s include the opening cysteine and the closing phenylalanine or tryptophan. The D gene is left open where the match is weak. Clone size appears in some rows only: once, few, many, or a class for an expanded clone.

D gene: -; clone size: -; J gene: TRBJ1-1; V gene: TRBV29-1; CDR3 protein: CSVQGPMNTEAFF; CDR3 DNA: TGCAGCGTCCAGGGTCCAATGAACACTGAAGCTTTCTTT
D gene: -; clone size: few; J gene: TRBJ2-7; V gene: TRBV12-5; CDR3 protein: CASGLGHYEQYF; CDR3 DNA: TGTGCTAGTGGTTTGGGACACTACGAGCAGTACTTC
D gene: TRBD2; clone size: -; J gene: TRBJ2-2; V gene: TRBV5-4; CDR3 protein: CASSLTSGGLNTGELFF; CDR3 DNA: TGTGCCAGCAGCTTGACTAGCGGGGGTTTGAACACCGGGGAGCTGTTTTTT
D gene: -; clone size: few; J gene: TRBJ1-1; V gene: TRBV7-2; CDR3 protein: CASSLVRGTNTEAFF; CDR3 DNA: TGTGCCAGCAGCTTAGTCCGCGGAACAAACACTGAAGCTTTCTTT
D gene: -; clone size: -; J gene: TRBJ1-6; V gene: TRBV14; CDR3 protein: CASSLDTFGDSPLHF; CDR3 DNA: TGTGCCAGCAGCCTGGACACGTTCGGAGATTCACCCCTCCACTTT
D gene: -; clone size: few; J gene: TRBJ1-5; V gene: TRBV7-2; CDR3 protein: CASSLDRGGQPQHF; CDR3 DNA: TGTGCCAGCAGCTTAGACCGGGGAGGTCAGCCCCAGCATTTT
D gene: -; clone size: -; J gene: TRBJ2-1; V gene: TRBV7-3; CDR3 protein: CASSLRPSNEQFF; CDR3 DNA: TGTGCCAGCAGCTTACGTCCTAGCAATGAGCAGTTCTTC
D gene: -; clone size: few; J gene: TRBJ1-2; V gene: TRBV7-9; CDR3 protein: CASSPHTKLYGYTF; CDR3 DNA: TGTGCCAGCAGCCCCCATACTAAGCTCTATGGCTACACCTTC
D gene: -; clone size: few; J gene: TRBJ1-3; V gene: TRBV28; CDR3 protein: CASSLLAGFYSGNTIYF; CDR3 DNA: TGTGCCAGCAGTTTATTGGCGGGGTTCTACTCTGGAAACACCATATATTTT
D gene: -; clone size: few; J gene: TRBJ1-1; V gene: TRBV4-3; CDR3 protein: CASSLSGVRTEAFF; CDR3 DNA: TGCGCCAGCAGCCTGTCAGGGGTACGGACTGAAGCTTTCTTT
D gene: -; clone size: few; J gene: TRBJ2-5; V gene: TRBV5-4; CDR3 protein: CASSLGIGHRETQYF; CDR3 DNA: TGTGCCAGCAGCTTGGGTATAGGACATAGAGAGACCCAGTACTTC
D gene: -; clone size: few; J gene: TRBJ2-5; V gene: TRBV10-3; CDR3 protein: CAIRAGEGGETQYF; CDR3 DNA: TGTGCCATCAGGGCCGGAGAGGGAGGAGAGACCCAGTACTTC
D gene: TRBD1; clone size: -; J gene: TRBJ2-2; V gene: TRBV29-1; CDR3 protein: CSVQDRVGTGELFF; CDR3 DNA: TGCAGCGTACAGGACAGGGTCGGCACCGGGGAGCTGTTTTTT
D gene: -; clone size: few; J gene: TRBJ1-1; V gene: TRBV29-1; CDR3 protein: CSPTGFTGMNTEAFF; CDR3 DNA: TGCAGCCCGACCGGATTTACGGGAATGAACACTGAAGCTTTCTTT
D gene: TRBD2; clone size: -; J gene: TRBJ2-1; V gene: TRBV5-1; CDR3 protein: CASSLGTTLGGEFF; CDR3 DNA: TGCGCCAGCAGCCTCGGGACTACTCTAGGCGGGGAGTTCTTC
D gene: TRBD1; clone size: -; J gene: TRBJ1-2; V gene: TRBV2; CDR3 protein: CASSVTGATNYGYTF; CDR3 DNA: TGTGCCAGCAGTGTCACAGGGGCCACTAACTATGGCTACACCTTC
D gene: -; clone size: -; J gene: TRBJ1-1; V gene: TRBV28; CDR3 protein: CASSLLRRNTEAFF; CDR3 DNA: TGTGCCAGCAGTTTACTAAGGAGGAACACTGAAGCTTTCTTT
D gene: -; clone size: -; J gene: TRBJ2-5; V gene: TRBV5-1; CDR3 protein: CASSLSLRESETQYF; CDR3 DNA: TGCGCCAGCAGCTTGTCACTTCGGGAATCAGAGACCCAGTACTTC
D gene: TRBD1; clone size: -; J gene: TRBJ1-1; V gene: TRBV2; CDR3 protein: CASREGQRNTEAFF; CDR3 DNA: TGTGCCAGCAGAGAGGGACAGCGGAACACTGAAGCTTTCTTT
D gene: TRBD1; clone size: -; J gene: TRBJ1-1; V gene: TRBV27; CDR3 protein: CASSLYGTGNTEAFF; CDR3 DNA: TGTGCCAGCAGTTTATACGGGACAGGGAACACTGAAGCTTTCTTT
D gene: -; clone size: few; J gene: TRBJ1-1; V gene: TRBV7-2; CDR3 protein: CASSLGGAAVNTEAFF; CDR3 DNA: TGTGCCAGCAGCTTAGGGGGAGCAGCGGTGAACACTGAAGCTTTCTTT
D gene: -; clone size: -; J gene: TRBJ1-4; V gene: TRBV30; CDR3 protein: CAWSRQINEKLFF; CDR3 DNA: TGTGCCTGGAGTAGACAGATTAATGAAAAACTGTTTTTT
D gene: -; clone size: -; J gene: TRBJ1-1; V gene: TRBV7-9; CDR3 protein: CASEGIERGTEAFF; CDR3 DNA: TGTGCCAGCGAGGGGATCGAGAGGGGGACTGAAGCTTTCTTT
D gene: -; clone size: once; J gene: TRBJ1-3; V gene: TRBV10-3; CDR3 protein: CAISESAGTGNTIYF; CDR3 DNA: TGTGCCATCAGTGAGTCGGCAGGGACTGGAAACACCATATATTTT
D gene: -; clone size: few; J gene: TRBJ1-1; V gene: TRBV5-6; CDR3 protein: CASSLYAAHTEAFF; CDR3 DNA: TGTGCCAGCAGCTTGTACGCGGCCCACACTGAAGCTTTCTTT
D gene: -; clone size: -; J gene: TRBJ2-3; V gene: TRBV7-2; CDR3 protein: CASNFGGPGDTQYF; CDR3 DNA: TGTGCCAGCAACTTCGGGGGGCCGGGAGATACGCAGTATTTT
D gene: -; clone size: -; J gene: TRBJ2-5; V gene: TRBV6-1; CDR3 protein: CASRDLDSPAETQYF; CDR3 DNA: TGTGCCAGCAGAGACTTGGACTCTCCGGCCGAGACCCAGTACTTC
D gene: TRBD1; clone size: -; J gene: TRBJ1-2; V gene: TRBV28; CDR3 protein: CASSSGQGAFDYGYTF; CDR3 DNA: TGTGCCAGCAGCTCCGGACAGGGGGCGTTTGACTATGGCTACACCTTC
D gene: TRBD1; clone size: few; J gene: TRBJ1-6; V gene: TRBV11-2; CDR3 protein: CASSSQGGSPLHF; CDR3 DNA: TGTGCCAGCAGCTCCCAGGGGGGATCACCCCTCCACTTT
D gene: TRBD2; clone size: -; J gene: TRBJ2-5; V gene: TRBV4-3; CDR3 protein: CASSQEGRGETQYF; CDR3 DNA: TGCGCCAGCAGCCAAGAAGGGCGGGGGGAGACCCAGTACTTC